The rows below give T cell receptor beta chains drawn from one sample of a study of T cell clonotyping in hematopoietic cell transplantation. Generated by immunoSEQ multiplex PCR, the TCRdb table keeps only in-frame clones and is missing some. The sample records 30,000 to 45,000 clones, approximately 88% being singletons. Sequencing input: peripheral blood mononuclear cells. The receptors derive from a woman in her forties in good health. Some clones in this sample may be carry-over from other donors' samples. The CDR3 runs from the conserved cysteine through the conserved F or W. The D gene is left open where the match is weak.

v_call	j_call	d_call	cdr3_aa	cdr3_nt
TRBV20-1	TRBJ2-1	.	CSASSGVEQFF	TGCAGTGCTAGCTCAGGGGTAGAGCAGTTCTTC
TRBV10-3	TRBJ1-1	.	CAISAFGGLRMNTEAFF	TGTGCCATCAGTGCGTTCGGGGGGTTGAGAATGAACACTGAAGCTTTCTTT
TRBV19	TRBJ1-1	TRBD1	CASAETGYTEAFF	TGTGCCAGTGCCGAGACAGGGTACACTGAAGCTTTCTTT
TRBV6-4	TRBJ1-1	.	CASSEIAGATEAFF	TGTGCCAGCAGCGAAATCGCCGGGGCCACTGAAGCTTTCTTT
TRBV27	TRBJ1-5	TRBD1	CASSPREGANQPQHF	TGTGCCAGCAGTCCGCGGGAGGGGGCCAATCAGCCCCAGCATTTT
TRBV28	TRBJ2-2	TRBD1	CAHLGPGQGSGELFF	TGTGCCCATCTCGGGCCGGGACAGGGGAGCGGGGAGCTGTTTTTT
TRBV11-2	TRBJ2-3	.	CASSLGPGDTQYF	TGTGCCAGCAGCTTAGGTCCAGGAGATACGCAGTATTTT
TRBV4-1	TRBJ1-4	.	CASSQDLVRGEKLFF	TGCGCCAGCAGCCAAGATCTTGTGCGGGGTGAAAAACTGTTTTTT
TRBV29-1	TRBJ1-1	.	CRANTGRGTEAFF	TGCAGAGCCAATACAGGGAGGGGCACTGAAGCTTTCTTT
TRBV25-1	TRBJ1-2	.	CASSEYITGNYGYTF	TGTGCCAGCAGTGAATATATAACAGGGAACTATGGCTACACCTTC
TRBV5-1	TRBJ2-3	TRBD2	CASSLLSSGVTDTQYF	TGCGCCAGCAGCTTGTTGTCTAGCGGGGTCACAGATACGCAGTATTTT
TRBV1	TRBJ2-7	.	CTSSIETVSPTNEQYF	TGCACCAGCAGCATCGAAACAGTTAGCCCCACGAACGAGCAGTACTTC